The present T cell receptor beta chain was sequenced within a study of T-cell reconstitution after alpha-beta-depleted transplantation in children. Germline CDR1 and CDR2: SGDLS and YYNGEE. V lost 0 bases to trimming and J lost 0 bases, with 7 bases between them. This CDR3 is built from 14 residues. Study results and limitations: Some patients' high day-60 TCRbeta diversity was traced to surviving recipient T cells and thymic progenitors. The origin of alpha-beta T cells about two months after transplant was reportedly several hundred expanded graft clones. When one year had passed after transplant, most T-cell counts and diversity came from newly produced T cells.

This clonotype was seen a handful of times. Its target is not known. The TCRbeta library was prepared with unique molecular identifiers. TCRdb reanalysed the PCR reads using MiXCR and keeps one entry per CDR3 protein. The top ten hold 11% of the sample, which has 250,000 to 400,000 distinct CDR3 sequences, approximately 20% seen once. V is TRBV9 and J is TRBJ2-7; D may be TRBD1 (5 bases). Sequenced material: PBMCs, mostly from graft donor cells, taken 180 days after TCRalphabeta/CD19-depleted stem cell transplant. The clonotype originates from a male patient younger than 18 who had a stem cell transplant for acute lymphoblastic leukemia, so the T cells may come from the graft donor. The chain's CDR3 is CASSVGTHSYEQYF. The CDR3 DNA is TGTGCCAGCAGCGTAGGGACACACTCCTACGAGCAGTACTTC. Full variable domain (outside the CDR3, taken from reference TRBV9 and TRBJ2-7): DSGVTQTPKHLITATGQRVTLRCSPRSGDLSVYWYQQSLDQGLQFLIQYYNGEERAKGNILERFSAQQFPDLHSELNLSSLELGDSALYFCASSVGTHSYEQYFGPGTRLTVT.